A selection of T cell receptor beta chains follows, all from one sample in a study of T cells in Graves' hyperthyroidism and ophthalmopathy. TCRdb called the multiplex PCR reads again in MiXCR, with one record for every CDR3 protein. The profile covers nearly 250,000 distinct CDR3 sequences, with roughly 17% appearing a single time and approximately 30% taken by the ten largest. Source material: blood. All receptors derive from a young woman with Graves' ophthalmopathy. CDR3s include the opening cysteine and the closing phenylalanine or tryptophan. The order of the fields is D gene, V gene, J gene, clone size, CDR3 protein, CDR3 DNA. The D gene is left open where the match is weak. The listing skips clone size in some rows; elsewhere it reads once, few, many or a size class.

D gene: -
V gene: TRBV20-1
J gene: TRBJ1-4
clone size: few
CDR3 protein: CSASTAVVTEKLFF
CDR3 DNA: TGCAGTGCGAGTACCGCGGTCGTGACGGAAAAACTGTTTTTT

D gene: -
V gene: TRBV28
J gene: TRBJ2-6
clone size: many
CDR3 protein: CASSLEGVAGANVLTF
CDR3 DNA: TGTGCCAGCAGTTTAGAGGGGGTGGCGGGGGCCAACGTCCTGACTTTC

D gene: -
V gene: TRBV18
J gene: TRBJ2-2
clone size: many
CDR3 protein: CASSPQGANTGELFF
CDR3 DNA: TGTGCCAGCTCACCACAGGGGGCGAACACCGGGGAGCTGTTTTTT

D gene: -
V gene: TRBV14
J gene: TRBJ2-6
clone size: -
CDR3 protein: CPHVKGANVLTF
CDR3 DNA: TGCCCCCATGTGAAGGGGGCCAACGTCCTGACTTTC

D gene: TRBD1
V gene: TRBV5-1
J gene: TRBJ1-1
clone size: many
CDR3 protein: CASSPGTATFTEAFF
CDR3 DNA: TGCGCCAGCAGCCCTGGGACAGCAACTTTCACTGAAGCTTTCTTT

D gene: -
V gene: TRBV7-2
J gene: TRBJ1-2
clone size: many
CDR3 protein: CASSPPGREGYGYTF
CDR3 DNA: TGTGCCAGCAGCCCCCCCGGCAGGGAGGGCTATGGCTACACCTTC

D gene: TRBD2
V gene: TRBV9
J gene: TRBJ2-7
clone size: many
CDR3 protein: CASSGLAGGYEQYF
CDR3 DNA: TGTGCCAGCAGCGGACTAGCGGGGGGCTACGAGCAGTACTTC

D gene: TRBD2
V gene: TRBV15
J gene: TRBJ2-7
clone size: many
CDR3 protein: CATSRVAGASYEQYF
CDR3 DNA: TGTGCCACCAGCAGAGTAGCGGGAGCCTCCTACGAGCAGTACTTC

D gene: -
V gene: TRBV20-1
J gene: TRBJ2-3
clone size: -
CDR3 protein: CSAPPLSDTQYF
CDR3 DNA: TGCAGTGCCCCCCCCCTGTCAGATACGCAGTATTTT

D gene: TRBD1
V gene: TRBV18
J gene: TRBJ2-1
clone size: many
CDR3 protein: CASSRDSSVSYNEQFF
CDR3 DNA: TGTGCCAGCTCACGGGACAGTTCGGTTTCCTACAATGAGCAGTTCTTC

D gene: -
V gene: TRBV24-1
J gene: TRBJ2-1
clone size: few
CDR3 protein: CATSVGDNEQFF
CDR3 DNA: TGTGCCACCAGTGTGGGGGACAATGAGCAGTTCTTC

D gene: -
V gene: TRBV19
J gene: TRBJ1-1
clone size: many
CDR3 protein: CASSTGRETEAFF
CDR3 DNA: TGTGCCAGTAGCACAGGGCGTGAAACTGAAGCTTTCTTT

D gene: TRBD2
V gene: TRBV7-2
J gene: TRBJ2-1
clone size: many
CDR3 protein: CASSFSSGGATLRYNEQFF
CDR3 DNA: TGTGCCAGCAGCTTTTCTAGCGGGGGGGCAACCCTTAGATACAATGAGCAGTTCTTC

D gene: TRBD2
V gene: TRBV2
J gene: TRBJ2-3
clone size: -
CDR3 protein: CASSQTSGGSTDTQYF
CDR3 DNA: TGTGCCAGCAGTCAGACTAGCGGGGGGTCCACAGATACGCAGTATTTT

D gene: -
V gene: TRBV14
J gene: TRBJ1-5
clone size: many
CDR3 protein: CASSSSPTAPNQPQHF
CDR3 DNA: TGTGCCAGCAGCTCAAGCCCGACAGCTCCCAATCAGCCCCAGCATTTT

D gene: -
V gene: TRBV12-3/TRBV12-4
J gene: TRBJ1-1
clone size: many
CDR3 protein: CASSRGGTEAFF
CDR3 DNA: TGTGCCAGCAGTCGGGGTGGGACTGAAGCTTTCTTT

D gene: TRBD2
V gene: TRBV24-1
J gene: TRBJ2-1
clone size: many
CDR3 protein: CATSDRGTSGRYNEQFF
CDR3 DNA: TGTGCCACCAGTGATCGAGGGACTAGCGGGAGATACAATGAGCAGTTCTTC

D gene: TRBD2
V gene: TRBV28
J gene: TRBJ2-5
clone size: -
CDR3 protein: CASNPTVRTSGGGATQYF
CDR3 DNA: TGTGCCAGCAACCCAACGGTGAGGACTAGCGGGGGGGGAGCGACCCAGTACTTC

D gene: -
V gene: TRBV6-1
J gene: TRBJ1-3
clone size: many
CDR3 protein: CASPDHSGNTIYF
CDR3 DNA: TGTGCCAGCCCGGACCACTCTGGAAACACCATATATTTT

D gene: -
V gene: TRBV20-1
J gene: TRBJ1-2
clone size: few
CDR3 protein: CSQGRAGGEGYTF
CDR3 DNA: TGCAGCCAGGGGAGGGCGGGGGGCGAAGGCTACACCTTC

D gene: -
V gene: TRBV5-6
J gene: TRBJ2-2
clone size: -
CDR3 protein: CASSWNGAGELFF
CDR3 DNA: TGTGCCAGCAGCTGGAATGGGGCCGGGGAGCTGTTTTTT

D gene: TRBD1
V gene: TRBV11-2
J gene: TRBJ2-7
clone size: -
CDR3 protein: CASSTRRQGRGEQYF
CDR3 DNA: TGTGCCAGCAGCACCCGGCGACAGGGTCGAGGCGAGCAGTACTTC

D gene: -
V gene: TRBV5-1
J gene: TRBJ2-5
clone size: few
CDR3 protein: CASSSGVRGGGETQYF
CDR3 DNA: TGCGCCAGCAGCTCGGGAGTCAGGGGGGGCGGAGAGACCCAGTACTTC

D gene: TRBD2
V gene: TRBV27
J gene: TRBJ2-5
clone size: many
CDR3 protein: CASSLSTAGGPWETQYF
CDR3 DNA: TGTGCCAGCAGTTTATCCACAGCGGGAGGGCCTTGGGAGACCCAGTACTTC

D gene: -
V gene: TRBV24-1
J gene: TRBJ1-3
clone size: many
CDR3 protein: CATRRRLLGNTIYF
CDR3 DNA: TGTGCCACCAGGAGGAGACTTCTTGGAAACACCATATATTTT

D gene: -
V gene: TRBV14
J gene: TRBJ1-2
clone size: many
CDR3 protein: CASSQARVGSDYGYTF
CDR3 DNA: TGTGCCAGCAGCCAAGCGCGGGTAGGGTCGGACTATGGCTACACCTTC

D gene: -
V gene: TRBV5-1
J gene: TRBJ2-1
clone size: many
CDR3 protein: CASGPWRGEQFF
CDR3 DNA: TGCGCCAGCGGGCCTTGGAGGGGTGAGCAGTTCTTC

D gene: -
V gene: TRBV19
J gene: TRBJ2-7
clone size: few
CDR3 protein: CASSIDLGWYEQYF
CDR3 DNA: TGTGCCAGTAGTATAGATCTTGGTTGGTACGAGCAGTACTTC

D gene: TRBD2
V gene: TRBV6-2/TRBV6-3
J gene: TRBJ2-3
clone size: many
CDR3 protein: CASSYEPGGPFPDTQYF
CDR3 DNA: TGTGCCAGCAGTTACGAGCCGGGAGGGCCGTTCCCAGATACGCAGTATTTT

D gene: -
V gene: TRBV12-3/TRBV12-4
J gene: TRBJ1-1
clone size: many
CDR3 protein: CASSPTDPVNTEAFF
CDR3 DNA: TGTGCCAGCAGCCCGACAGACCCCGTGAACACTGAAGCTTTCTTT

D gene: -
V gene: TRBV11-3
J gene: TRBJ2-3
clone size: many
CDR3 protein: CASSSNQGDTQYF
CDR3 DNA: TGTGCCAGCAGCTCCAACCAGGGAGATACGCAGTATTTT

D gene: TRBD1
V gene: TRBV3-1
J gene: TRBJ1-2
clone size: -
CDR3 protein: CASSGTGVPSISGYTF
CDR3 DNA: TGTGCCAGCAGCGGGACAGGGGTTCCCTCTATCAGTGGCTACACCTTC

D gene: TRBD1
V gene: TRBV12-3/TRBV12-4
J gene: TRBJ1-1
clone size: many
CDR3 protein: CASSTWTGGIHTEAFF
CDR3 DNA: TGTGCCAGCAGTACTTGGACAGGGGGCATTCACACTGAAGCTTTCTTT

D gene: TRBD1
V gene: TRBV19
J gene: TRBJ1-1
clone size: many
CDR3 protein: CASSIPGGKTEAFF
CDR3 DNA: TGTGCCAGTAGTATACCAGGGGGCAAAACTGAAGCTTTCTTT

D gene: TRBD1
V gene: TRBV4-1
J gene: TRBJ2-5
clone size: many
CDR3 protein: CASSPSGQGQAQETQYF
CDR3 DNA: TGCGCCAGCAGCCCTTCCGGACAGGGTCAAGCCCAAGAGACCCAGTACTTC

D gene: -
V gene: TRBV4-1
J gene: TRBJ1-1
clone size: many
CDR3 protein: CASSQGGIMNTEAFF
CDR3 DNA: TGCGCCAGCAGCCAGGGGGGAATTATGAACACTGAAGCTTTCTTT

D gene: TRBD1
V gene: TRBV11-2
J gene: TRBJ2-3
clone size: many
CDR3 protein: CASSLVVGGQGAPDSPDTQYF
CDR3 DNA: TGTGCCAGCAGCTTAGTCGTCGGGGGACAGGGGGCCCCCGACAGCCCAGATACGCAGTATTTT

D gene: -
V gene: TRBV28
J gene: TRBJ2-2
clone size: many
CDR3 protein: CASPPREVVGELFF
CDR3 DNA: TGTGCCAGCCCCCCAAGGGAAGTCGTCGGGGAGCTGTTTTTT

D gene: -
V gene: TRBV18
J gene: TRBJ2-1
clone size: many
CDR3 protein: CASSQDRFYNEQFF
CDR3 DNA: TGTGCCAGCTCACAAGACAGGTTCTACAATGAGCAGTTCTTC

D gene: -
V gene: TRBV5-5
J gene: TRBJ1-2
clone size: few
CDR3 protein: CASSLLRRNYGYTF
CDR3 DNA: TGTGCCAGCAGCTTGCTACGTCGGAACTATGGCTACACCTTC

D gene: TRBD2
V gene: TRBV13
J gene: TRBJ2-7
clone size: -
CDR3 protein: CASSVGRGDSYEQYF
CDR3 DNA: TGTGCCAGCAGTGTAGGTCGGGGGGACTCCTACGAGCAGTACTTC

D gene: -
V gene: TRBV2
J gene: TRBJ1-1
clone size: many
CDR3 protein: CASSWYQNTEAFF
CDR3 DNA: TGTGCCAGCAGTTGGTACCAGAACACTGAAGCTTTCTTT

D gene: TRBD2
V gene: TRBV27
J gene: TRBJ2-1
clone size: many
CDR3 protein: CASSLGLADYNEQFF
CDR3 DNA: TGTGCCAGCAGCCTGGGACTAGCGGACTACAATGAGCAGTTCTTC

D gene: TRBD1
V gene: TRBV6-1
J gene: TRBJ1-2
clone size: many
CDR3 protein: CASSRTGGNYGYTF
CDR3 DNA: TGTGCCAGCAGTCGCACAGGGGGCAACTATGGCTACACCTTC

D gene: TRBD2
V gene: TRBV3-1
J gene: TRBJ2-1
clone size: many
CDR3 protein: CASSQDLGAGGLNEQFF
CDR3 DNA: TGTGCCAGCAGCCAAGATCTAGGGGCGGGAGGCCTGAATGAGCAGTTCTTC

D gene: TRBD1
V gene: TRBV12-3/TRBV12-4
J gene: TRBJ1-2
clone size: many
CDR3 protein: CASSTGEGNGYTF
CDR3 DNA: TGTGCCAGCAGTACAGGGGAGGGGAATGGCTACACCTTC

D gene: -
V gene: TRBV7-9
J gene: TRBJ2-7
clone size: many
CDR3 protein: CASSYNREDEQYF
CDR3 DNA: TGTGCCAGCAGTTATAACAGGGAGGACGAGCAGTACTTC

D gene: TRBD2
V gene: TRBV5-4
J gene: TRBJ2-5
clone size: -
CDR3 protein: CASSVDTSGSQETQYF
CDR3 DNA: TGTGCCAGCAGCGTTGATACTAGCGGGAGTCAAGAGACCCAGTACTTC

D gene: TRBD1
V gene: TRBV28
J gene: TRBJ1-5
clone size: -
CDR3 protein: CASSQDVFRTGAGQPQHF
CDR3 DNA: TGTGCCAGCAGCCAAGATGTTTTCCGGACAGGGGCAGGACAGCCCCAGCATTTT

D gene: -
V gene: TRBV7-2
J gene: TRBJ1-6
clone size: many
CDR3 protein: CASSLVGNSPLHF
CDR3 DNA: TGTGCCAGCAGCTTAGTCGGGAATTCACCCCTCCACTTT

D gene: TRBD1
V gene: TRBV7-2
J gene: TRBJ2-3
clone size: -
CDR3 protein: CASSSPGQPTDTQYF
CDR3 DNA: TGTGCCAGCAGCTCCCCGGGACAGCCCACAGATACGCAGTATTTT

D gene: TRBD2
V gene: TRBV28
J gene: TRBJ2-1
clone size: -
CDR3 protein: CASSSLGGGGYNEQFF
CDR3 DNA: TGTGCCAGCAGTTCTCTCGGGGGGGGGGGGTACAATGAGCAGTTCTTC

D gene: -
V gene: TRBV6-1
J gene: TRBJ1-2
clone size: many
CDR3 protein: CASMGGTRTNYGYTF
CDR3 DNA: TGTGCCAGCATGGGGGGGACTCGGACCAACTATGGCTACACCTTC

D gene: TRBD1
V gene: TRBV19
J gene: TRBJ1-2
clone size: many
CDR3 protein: CASSPGQGVGPGYTF
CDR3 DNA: TGTGCCAGTAGTCCAGGACAGGGCGTAGGACCTGGCTACACCTTC

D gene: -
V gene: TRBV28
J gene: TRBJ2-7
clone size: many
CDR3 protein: CALSRTGQSSYEQYF
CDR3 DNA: TGTGCCCTTAGTCGTACAGGGCAAAGCTCCTACGAGCAGTACTTC

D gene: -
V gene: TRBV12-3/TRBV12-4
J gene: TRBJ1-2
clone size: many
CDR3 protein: CASSARRINYGYTF
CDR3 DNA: TGTGCCAGCAGTGCCCGACGGATTAACTATGGCTACACCTTC

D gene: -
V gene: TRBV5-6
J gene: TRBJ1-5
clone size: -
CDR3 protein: CASRRRGERDQPQHF
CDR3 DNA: TGTGCCAGCAGGAGACGGGGGGAAAGGGATCAGCCCCAGCATTTT

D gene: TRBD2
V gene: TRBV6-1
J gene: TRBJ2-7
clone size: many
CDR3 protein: CASSDVAGITYEQYF
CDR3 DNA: TGTGCCAGCAGTGATGTAGCGGGAATAACCTACGAGCAGTACTTC

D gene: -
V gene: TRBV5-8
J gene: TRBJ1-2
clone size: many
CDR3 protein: CASSLAQGLSTYGYTF
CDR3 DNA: TGTGCCAGCAGCTTGGCTCAGGGTTTGTCTACCTATGGCTACACCTTC

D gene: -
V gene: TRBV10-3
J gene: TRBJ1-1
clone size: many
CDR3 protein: CAISESSLTEAFF
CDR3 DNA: TGTGCCATCAGTGAGTCGTCGCTCACTGAAGCTTTCTTT